This TCR beta chain emerged from a study of T cell repertoires in cytomegalovirus infection. Study overall: Signatures in public TCR beta sequences pointed to both CMV infection and matching HLA type.

MiXCR was run by TCRdb on the reads, yielding one entry per CDR3 protein. The top ten clones hold under 30% of a sample with under 200,000 distinct CDR3 sequences, roughly 20% of them seen once. Points from the study as a whole: People with CMV and the relevant HLA were identified by cumulative public TCR beta family frequency. There were HLA-C-restricted CMV-specific TCR beta clonotypes dominating the ex vivo response.

This clonotype has more than one count but fewer than ten. Antigen: not known. Trimming took off 6 bases at V and 3 bases at J, with 9 bases between the two ends. The CDR3 runs 14 residues. CDR1 and CDR2 from the germline V gene are MNHEY and SMNVEV (reference sequence). The sequence came from a human donor in good health (CMV status not recorded). Some clones in this sample may be carry-over from other donors' samples. The V and J genes are TRBV27 and TRBJ1-6; D is uncertain. The sequencing here drew on CD8+ T cells from cultured PBMCs, taken from culture after CMV antigen stimulation. The CDR3 bases are TGTGCCAGCAGAAGCTGGGACTATAATTCACCCCTCCACTTT. It yields the protein CASRSWDYNSPLHF.